Listed below are T cell receptor beta chains from one sample, sequenced in a study of Graves' ophthalmopathy and Graves' hyperthyroidism. TCRdb used MiXCR to reprocess the multiplex PCR reads, holding one entry per CDR3 protein. The table has 600,000 to 650,000 distinct CDR3 sequences, 20% to 25% seen once. The sample was peripheral blood. The receptors come from a woman under 30 with stable Graves' hyperthyroidism. Some clones in this sample may be carry-over from other donors' samples. Both conserved end residues are part of each CDR3. A D gene is named only where the DNA matches it firmly. Not all rows give a size; the values are once, few, many and, for expanded clones, a class.

13 TRBD1 many TRBJ2-7 TRBV20-1 TGCAGTGCCGACACACTTACACAGGGGGAGCAGTACTTC CSADTLTQGEQYF
12 TRBD1 many TRBJ1-2 TRBV6-2/TRBV6-3 TGTGCCAGCGGGACAGCTCTGGAAGGCTACACCTTC CASGTALEGYTF
15 . many TRBJ2-7 TRBV6-2/TRBV6-3 TGTGCCAGCAGCACTCCAGGACACGGCTGGGACGAGCAGTACTTC CASSTPGHGWDEQYF
13 . many TRBJ1-1 TRBV5-6 TGTGCCAGCAGTCCGGTACCGAACACTGAAGCTTTCTTT CASSPVPNTEAFF
12 . few TRBJ1-1 TRBV20-1 TGCAGTGTTAACTTGAGAGACACTGAAGCTTTCTTT CSVNLRDTEAFF
15 TRBD1 few TRBJ2-5 TRBV7-2 TGTGCCAGCAGCTTAGATAGGGGACAGGCCGAGACCCAGTACTTC CASSLDRGQAETQYF
14 . . TRBJ2-7 TRBV29-1 TGCAGCGTTGAAGAGCCAGGGCCCTCCTACGAGCAGTACTTC CSVEEPGPSYEQYF
14 TRBD1 many TRBJ1-2 TRBV12-3/TRBV12-4 TGTGCCAGCAGTCAGCAGGGGGGGCTCGGTGGCTACACCTTC CASSQQGGLGGYTF
14 TRBD1 . TRBJ2-7 TRBV19 TGTGCCAGTCGCGCAAGACAGGGTCGCTACGAGCAGTACTTC CASRARQGRYEQYF
14 . . TRBJ1-2 TRBV12-3/TRBV12-4 TGTGCCAGCAGTCCGCTGGGACAAAACTATGGCTACACCTTC CASSPLGQNYGYTF
17 . many TRBJ1-1 TRBV12-3/TRBV12-4 TGTGCCAGCAGTCCGCGGAGGGGGGCGATAAGAAACACTGAAGCTTTCTTT CASSPRRGAIRNTEAFF
17 . . TRBJ2-4 TRBV6-2/TRBV6-3 TGTGCCAGCAGTTACTTAGGAGGGGGTAGCGCCAAAAACATTCAGTACTTC CASSYLGGGSAKNIQYF
15 TRBD1 . TRBJ2-5 TRBV7-8 TGTGCCAGCAGCCAAGACAGGGGGCAAAAAGAGACCCAGTACTTC CASSQDRGQKETQYF
12 . many TRBJ2-7 TRBV29-1 TGCAGCGTTGAAGAAGGTCATTACGAGCAGTACTTC CSVEEGHYEQYF
16 . . TRBJ1-6 TRBV7-2 TGTGCCAGCAGCTTAAATCCCACAAAAAATAATTCACCCCTCCACTTT CASSLNPTKNNSPLHF
13 TRBD1 many TRBJ1-2 TRBV7-3 TGTGCCAGCAGCGGGACAGGAGCAGATGGCTACACCTTC CASSGTGADGYTF
14 . many TRBJ1-2 TRBV6-5 TGTGCCAGCAAAAGGCAGGGACCCTACTATGGCTACACCTTC CASKRQGPYYGYTF
13 . many TRBJ2-5 TRBV2 TGTGCCAGCAATGGGAGAATGCTAGAGACCCAGTACTTC CASNGRMLETQYF
15 TRBD1 . TRBJ1-1 TRBV2 TGTGCCAGCAACCCCATGGGAGGGACAGGGGGCGAAGCTTTCTTT CASNPMGGTGGEAFF
15 TRBD1 few TRBJ1-1 TRBV20-1 TGCAGTGCTAGAGTTTTGACAGGGCTGAGGACTGAAGCTTTCTTT CSARVLTGLRTEAFF
16 TRBD1 few TRBJ1-1 TRBV12-3/TRBV12-4 TGTGCCAGCAGGGAACTCCACGGACAGGGTAACACTGAAGCTTTCTTT CASRELHGQGNTEAFF
16 TRBD2 . TRBJ2-7 TRBV24-1 TGTGCCACCAGTGATCCTAGCGGGAGTAGGCCCTACGAGCAGTACTTC CATSDPSGSRPYEQYF
13 . few TRBJ1-2 TRBV10-3 TGTGCCATCAGTGAGGACGGGACCTATGGCTACACCTTC CAISEDGTYGYTF
14 . many TRBJ2-7 TRBV14 TGTGCCAGCAGCCAAGTTCTCCGCCCGCGAGAGCAGTACTTC CASSQVLRPREQYF
13 . few TRBJ2-3 TRBV27 TGTGCCACCCGGGCAGCAACCACAGATACGCAGTATTTT CATRAATTDTQYF
11 . . TRBJ1-1 TRBV28 TGTGCCAGCAGTGAGGACAGTGAAGCTTTCTTT CASSEDSEAFF
12 . . TRBJ1-2 TRBV6-1 TGTGCCAGCAGTGAGGCAGGGTTTGGCTACACCTTC CASSEAGFGYTF
13 . . TRBJ1-1 TRBV12-3/TRBV12-4 TGTGCCAGCAATTCCGTGAGTGACACGGAAGCTTTCTTT CASNSVSDTEAFF
15 . many TRBJ1-5 TRBV2 TGTGCCAGCAGTGAAGGAGTGTTTAGCAATCAGCCCCAGCATTTT CASSEGVFSNQPQHF
13 . few TRBJ2-7 TRBV28 TGTGCCAGCAGACCTAATTTCCCCTACGAGCAGTACTTC CASRPNFPYEQYF
13 TRBD1 many TRBJ1-1 TRBV11-2 TGTGCCAGCAGCTTAGACGGACAGGGGGGAGCTTTCTTT CASSLDGQGGAFF
14 . . TRBJ1-1 TRBV3-1 TGTGCCAGCAGCCAAGAAGCCGGAAACACTGAAGCTTTCTTT CASSQEAGNTEAFF
15 . . TRBJ1-2 TRBV5-1 TGCGCCAGCAGCTTAAATCCGGTGGTTAACTATGGCTACACCTTC CASSLNPVVNYGYTF
17 . many TRBJ1-1 TRBV11-2 TGTGCCAGCAGCTTAGGTCTCGGGCGAGCATTGGGGACTGAAGCTTTCTTT CASSLGLGRALGTEAFF
15 . many TRBJ1-5 TRBV12-3/TRBV12-4 TGTGCCAGCACCTCAGGGGCGTATAGCAATCAGCCCCAGCATTTT CASTSGAYSNQPQHF
15 . many TRBJ2-7 TRBV5-5 TGTGCCAGCAGCTTGGCCAGGGGGAGGGACTACGAGCAGTACTTC CASSLARGRDYEQYF
13 . many TRBJ1-1 TRBV12-3/TRBV12-4 TGTGCTACGTTTGAAGGCCTTCACACTGAAGCTTTCTTT CATFEGLHTEAFF
14 TRBD1 many TRBJ1-2 TRBV5-5 TGTGCCAGCAGCTTGAGGGACAGGGGCTATGGCTACACCTTC CASSLRDRGYGYTF
15 TRBD1 many TRBJ2-2 TRBV2 TGTGCCAGCAGTGAGGGGACAGGGGCCACCGGGGAGCTGTTTTTT CASSEGTGATGELFF
12 . many TRBJ1-5 TRBV6-1 TGTGCCAGCAGGTCACAAAATCAGCCCCAGCATTTT CASRSQNQPQHF
16 . many TRBJ1-1 TRBV5-1 TGCGCCAGCAGCTTGGGAGGCGGGGCGGCCAACACTGAAGCTTTCTTT CASSLGGGAANTEAFF
13 . many TRBJ2-7 TRBV10-3 TGTGCCATCAGCCCGAGGGCCCTCCTCGAGCAGTACTTC CAISPRALLEQYF
15 TRBD1 many TRBJ2-2 TRBV12-3/TRBV12-4 TGTGCCAGCAGTTTCGGACAGGGGAACACCGGGGAGCTGTTTTTT CASSFGQGNTGELFF
14 . many TRBJ2-6 TRBV29-1 TGCAGCGCCCGCGGAGGGTCTGGGGCCAACGTCCTGACTTTC CSARGGSGANVLTF